Below, 4 T cell receptor beta chains from the same sample are listed, as sequenced in a study of cytotoxic CD8 clonotypes in ibrutinib-treated CLL. Assay: immunoSEQ multiplex PCR; the TCRdb copy retains only in-frame clones and omits some. Among around 310,000 clones listed, almost 80% were seen once. The input for sequencing was PBMCs, taken before ibrutinib treatment. These receptors were taken from a human donor with chronic lymphocytic leukemia.

V is TRBV6-1 and J is TRBJ2-7; no clear D gene. Trimming removed 3 bases at V and 2 bases at J, with 8 bases between. The CDR3 sequence is 13 residues long. The germline CDR1 and CDR2 sequences are MNHNS and SASEGT. CDR3 region: CASSDPGAYEQYF. The CDR3 nucleotides read TGTGCCAGCAGTGATCCCGGAGCCTACGAGCAGTACTTC.

V usage is TRBV5-5 and J usage is TRBJ2-7; 7 positions match TRBD1. The ends lost 0 bases at V and 0 bases at J; junction bases unmatched: 0. The CDR3 runs 14 residues. CDR1 SGHKS and CDR2 YYEKEE come from the germline V gene (reference sequence). The CDR3 nucleotides are TGTGCCAGCAGCTTGGCAGGGGGCTCCTACGAGCAGTACTTC. Amino acid sequence: CASSLAGGSYEQYF.

V gene TRBV11-2 combines with J gene TRBJ1-4; 7 bases align to TRBD1. The V and J ends lost 5 bases and 0 bases, in that order; junction bases with no gene match: 6. This CDR3 comprises 16 residues. CDR1 and CDR2 (germline): SGHAT, FQNNGV. CDR3 sequence reads: CASSPQGGTTNEKLFF. CDR3 DNA: TGTGCCAGCAGCCCCCAGGGGGGGACAACTAATGAAAAACTGTTTTTT.

The chain uses TRBV4-2 and TRBJ2-2; TRBD1 matches at 9 bases. The J segment lost 3 bases and the V segment lost 6 bases, leaving 11 bases of the junction unmatched. This CDR3 is built from 17 residues. Germline assignment: CDR1 LGHNA and CDR2 YNFKEQ. The CDR3 DNA is TGTGCCAGCAGGGAAAGAGGAGGGACAGGGTACACCGGGGAGCTGTTTTTT. Translated, it gives CASRERGGTGYTGELFF.